This TCR beta chain is from a study of OX40 agonist ivuxolimab in advanced cancers. Looking at the study overall: Across the patients, intravenous ivuxolimab was delivered every 2 weeks at 0.01 to 10 mg/kg.

Germline CDR1 and CDR2: MDHEN and SYDVKM. This CDR3 spans 15 amino acids. The J segment lost 9 bases and the V segment lost 2 bases, leaving 10 bases of the junction unmatched. TCRdb's copy holds only in-frame clones and misses some; the assay was immunoSEQ multiplex PCR. The table has 90,000 or so clones, under 95% seen once. Study-level points and caveats: Certain nonresponders likewise exhibited a low normalized T-cell clonal expansion. Dosing at 0.1 to 3.0 mg/kg was accompanied by clonal expansion of CD4+ and CD8+ blood T cells by week 6.

Comments on this clone: The antigen is not known.

Patients with autoimmune history or systemic immunosuppression were excluded. Sequencing was performed on CD4+ or CD8+ T cells sorted from blood, taken in a trial of the OX40 agonist ivuxolimab. V is TRBV28 and J is TRBJ2-3, with 8 bases fitting TRBD2. The receptor comes from an adult with an advanced solid tumor such as melanoma, head and neck, liver or kidney cancer. CDR3 in DNA: TGTGCCAGCAGTTTACTAGCGGGTGGATCGGGCACGCAGTATTTT. Encoded protein: CASSLLAGGSGTQYF.